A single TCR beta chain is shown here with its context. Its antigen is as yet unknown. These data are taken from a study of shared clonotypes between healthy human individuals. Overall study findings and caveats: Although depth was large, rarefaction showed that sequencing of the sorted subsets was incomplete. Researchers found naive subsets generally carried larger estimated richness than memory subsets.

CD45RO-negative, CCR7-selected cells formed the naive CD8 fraction, which excluded terminally differentiated effector memory CD45RA+ cells. Sequenced by immunoSEQ multiplex PCR; TCRdb stores in-frame clones only, minus some. This sample carries millions of clones, about 95% of them seen once, and the ten largest clones take approximately 1.2%. This sequence was found in a man between 18 and 29 years old in good health. The sequenced material came from naive CD8+ T cells sorted from blood.

The CDR3 DNA sequence: TGTGCCAGCAGCTTCAGCCCGATGAACACTGAAGCTTTCTTT. It yields the protein CASSFSPMNTEAFF. The V gene is TRBV7-9, the J gene TRBJ1-1; no clear D gene. Germline CDR1 and CDR2: SEHNR and FQNEAQ (reference sequence). This CDR3 is 14 amino acids long. V shed 3 bases and J shed 0 bases, with 8 bases lying between them.